Detailed here is one TCR beta chain. Method: immunoSEQ multiplex PCR; TCRdb's copy keeps in-frame clones and lacks some. The sample has some 250,000 clones, more than 65% seen once. This entry comes from a study of blood T cell repertoires in COVID-19. V lost 4 bases to trimming and J lost 2 bases; unmatched junction nucleotides: 18. Per germline, CDR1 MNHEY and CDR2 SMNVEV (reference sequence). The CDR3 is 21 residues long. The chain is built from TRBV27 and TRBJ2-2; 11 nucleotides align to TRBD2. Sequencing was performed on peripheral blood. The TCR was taken from a man in his forties or fifties with active or convalescent COVID-19. CDR3 region: CASSSAMGQYSGGDNTGELFF. CDR3 bases: TGTGCCAGCAGTTCCGCCATGGGACAATATAGCGGGGGGGATAACACCGGGGAGCTGTTTTTT.